The 21 T cell receptor beta chains reported below all come from one sample, sequenced in a study of blood T cell repertoires in COVID-19. Measured with immunoSEQ multiplex PCR; TCRdb has only the in-frame clones, and not every one. The table records around 130,000 clones, approximately 83% of them present only once. Source material: peripheral blood. The receptors here all came from an older woman with acute or convalescent COVID-19.

This chain joins TRBV5-5 and TRBJ1-6; possible D gene TRBD1, 6 bases. The CDR3 runs to 13 residues. Trimming cost V 2 bases and J 7 bases, with 7 bases left between them. Germline V lookup: CDR1 SGHKS, CDR2 YYEKEE (reference sequence). The CDR3 loop is CASSFDRNSPLHF. The CDR3 DNA follows: TGTGCCAGCAGCTTCGACAGGAATTCACCCCTCCACTTT.

The chain is built from TRBV5-8 and TRBJ1-5; D unclear. The CDR3 contains 17 residues. With 2 bases removed from V and 4 bases from J, the gap between germline ends came to 19 bases. The V gene's germline CDR1 is SGHTS and CDR2 YDEGEE. The CDR3 reads CASSLLSARPSNQPQHF. The CDR3 nucleotides read TGTGCCAGCAGCTTACTTTCGGCCAGGCCGTCTAATCAGCCCCAGCATTTT.

The V gene is TRBV12-5, the J gene TRBJ1-2, with TRBD1 identical over 9 bases. Germline trimming cut 2 bases from V and 4 bases from J; bases unmatched to any gene: 5. The CDR3 sequence is 15 residues long. The V gene's germline CDR1 is LGHNT and CDR2 FRNRAP. The CDR3 coding sequence is TGTGCTAGTGGTTTGACAGGGGGCTTCGGCTATGGCTACACCTTC. Translating gives CASGLTGGFGYGYTF.

The rearrangement joins TRBV6-5 to TRBJ1-1; 7 bases agree with TRBD1. The V and J ends lost 6 bases and 5 bases, in that order; junction bases with no gene match: 3. This CDR3 has 12 residues. The germline gives CDR1 MNHEY, CDR2 SVGAGI. The CDR3 loop reads CASRSTGTEAFF. CDR3 DNA: TGTGCCAGCAGGTCGACAGGGACTGAAGCTTTCTTT.

The chain has TRBV7-9 and TRBJ2-7, with 7 bases fitting TRBD1. V lost 2 bases to trimming and J lost 2 bases; unmatched junction nucleotides: 6. CDR1 is SEHNR and CDR2 is FQNEAQ in the germline V gene (reference sequence). This CDR3 contains 15 residues. The CDR3 nucleotides read TGTGCCAGCAGCTTATCCGGGACAGCTACCTACGAGCAGTACTTC. Translating gives CASSLSGTATYEQYF.

The V gene is TRBV6-4, the J gene TRBJ2-7, with 14 bases identical to TRBD2. This CDR3 comprises 18 residues. CDR1 is MRHNA and CDR2 is SNTAGT in the germline V gene. The trim removed 5 bases at V and 0 bases at J, leaving 9 bases unmatched. CDR3 amino acids: CASSPGTSGGQSSYEQYF. CDR3 DNA sequence: TGTGCCAGCAGTCCCGGGACTAGCGGGGGCCAGAGCTCCTACGAGCAGTACTTC.

The chain employs TRBV19 and TRBJ1-4; 7 bases are shared with TRBD1. The CDR3 is 14 amino acids. V dropped 7 bases and J dropped 0; count of bases not matched to a gene: 2. Germline V gives CDR1 LNHDA, CDR2 SQIVND (reference sequence). CDR3 sequence: CASTDRATNEKLFF. Written as DNA, the CDR3 is TGTGCCAGTACTGACAGGGCAACTAATGAAAAACTGTTTTTT.

V and J are TRBV5-1 and TRBJ2-1; 12 bases match TRBD2. The length of the CDR3 is 16 residues. CDR1 is SGHRS, CDR2 YFSETQ, per germline. V lost 4 bases, J lost 12 bases, and 14 bases stayed unmatched. For the CDR3, the DNA is TGCGCCAGCAGCCCGACGGAGCTAGCGGGGGGGCGGGGGCAGTTCTTC. Residues: CASSPTELAGGRGQFF.

J is TRBJ1-2 and V is TRBV4-3; the D gene is possibly TRBD1 (5 bases). Germline CDR1 is LGHNA and CDR2 is YSLEER. The CDR3 contains 12 residues. V was clipped by 4 bases and J by 5 bases, with 8 bases between them. The CDR3 nucleotides are TGCGCCAGCAGCCGGGGGGAGTATGGCTACACCTTC. It codes for CASSRGEYGYTF.

V gene TRBV9 combines with J gene TRBJ1-2; 7 nucleotides line up with TRBD1. CDR1 SGDLS and CDR2 YYNGEE come from the germline V gene. The CDR3 contains 13 residues. Trimming at V came to 4 bases and at J to 2 bases, leaving 2 bases not matched to a gene. The CDR3 protein is CASSMDRNYGYTF. CDR3 DNA: TGTGCCAGCAGCATGGACAGGAACTATGGCTACACCTTC.

The gene calls are TRBV5-3 and TRBJ2-3; 9 nucleotides align to TRBD2. TRBV5-3 is treated as an ORF (open reading frame) with a function not yet certain. The CDR3 loop spans 16 amino acids. The V and J ends lost 4 bases and 2 bases, in that order; junction bases with no gene match: 8. This CDR3 is CARSLALAGATDTQYF. The DNA for the CDR3 is TGTGCCAGAAGCCTGGCCTTAGCGGGGGCCACAGATACGCAGTATTTT.

The J gene is TRBJ1-6, the V gene TRBV30; no clear D gene. V lost 4 bases, J lost 7 bases, and 17 bases lay in between. CDR1 is GTSNPN and CDR2 is SVGIG in the germline V gene (reference sequence). The CDR3 runs to 15 residues. The CDR3 loop is CAWKKGEGWNSPLHF. In nucleotides, the CDR3 is TGTGCCTGGAAGAAGGGCGAGGGTTGGAATTCACCCCTCCACTTT.

The sample holds a few counts of this clone. The chain has TRBV7-8 and TRBJ1-5; D might be TRBD1 (6 bases). The V gene lost 1 base and the J gene lost 3 bases, with 13 bases spanning the gap. CDR3 size: 16 residues. Germline V gene sequence: CDR1 SGHVS, CDR2 FQNEAQ. CDR3 residues: CASSLERYRDNQPQHF. In DNA, the CDR3 is TGTGCCAGCAGCTTAGAACGGTACAGGGACAATCAGCCCCAGCATTTT.

The chain links TRBV12-3 or TRBV12-4 to TRBJ2-3; no clear D. The germline V and J ends were trimmed by 2 bases and 6 bases, with 3 bases remaining between them. This CDR3 contains 11 residues. The CDR3 DNA reads TGTGCCAGCAGTTTATCTGATACGCAGTATTTT. Translated, it gives CASSLSDTQYF.

The gene calls are TRBV3-1 (or the pseudogene TRBV3-2) and TRBJ1-2, with 12 bases matching TRBD1. The CDR3 has 16 amino acids. The junction had 6 bases not matched to a gene; V was cut back by 1 base and J by 6 bases. Per germline, CDR1 LGHDT and CDR2 YNNKEL (reference sequence). The CDR3 DNA reads TGTGCCAGCAGCCAAGTGGGACAGGGGGCTGAGGATGGCTACACCTTC. As protein: CASSQVGQGAEDGYTF.

The table lists this clone with a count of one. The rearrangement uses TRBV6-6 and TRBJ1-6; the match to TRBD1 covers 8 bases. CDR3 size: 16 residues. J lost 8 bases, V lost 6 bases, and 12 bases had no gene match. Germline values: CDR1 MNHNY, CDR2 SVGAGI (reference sequence). CDR3 DNA sequence: TGTGCCAGCAGCGCCCGGGCAGGGGGCTCGGATTCACCCCTCCACTTT. It translates to CASSARAGGSDSPLHF.

The chain carries TRBV18 and TRBJ2-5, with D possibly matching TRBD1 (5 bases). Trimming removed 4 bases at V and 2 bases at J, with 11 bases between. The CDR3 spans 14 residues. CDR1 and CDR2 (germline): KGHSH, LQKENI. The CDR3 DNA sequence: TGTGCCAGCTCACTTACAGGAGTACAAGAGACCCAGTACTTC. Its protein product is CASSLTGVQETQYF.

The J gene is TRBJ2-7, the V gene TRBV7-9; D perhaps matches TRBD1 (6 bases). Deletions cut 5 bases from V and 1 base from J, with 9 bases between. Germline CDR1 reads SEHNR; CDR2 reads FQNEAQ (reference sequence). This CDR3 has 13 amino acids. Here the CDR3 DNA reads TGTGCCAGCAGCCAAGGACAGTCCTACGAGCAGTACTTC. It encodes CASSQGQSYEQYF.

This chain uses TRBV24-1 with TRBJ2-5, with unresolved D. The CDR3 covers 15 residues. The V and J ends lost 4 bases and 1 base respectively, with 12 bases between them. Germline-derived CDR1 and CDR2 are KGHDR and SFDVKD. CDR3 coding DNA: TGTGCCACCAGTGACACGACTGGGTTCCAAGAGACCCAGTACTTC. This translates into CATSDTTGFQETQYF.

This sequence joins TRBV24-1 and TRBJ2-1, with TRBD1 matching over 8 bases. With V trimmed by 5 bases and J by 6 bases, 8 bases remained unmatched. This CDR3 has 15 amino acids. CDR1 is KGHDR, CDR2 SFDVKD, per germline. CDR3 nucleotides: TGTGCCACCAGTGTTGGGCAGGGGGCGAGCAATGAGCAGTTCTTC. It translates to CATSVGQGASNEQFF.

This sequence joins TRBV12-3 or TRBV12-4 and TRBJ1-4, with D maybe TRBD1 (6 bases). Trimming removed 8 bases from V and 6 bases from J, with 10 bases in between. The CDR3 loop spans 12 amino acids. This CDR3 reads CASGSGDEKLFF. The CDR3 DNA is TGTGCCAGCGGATCAGGGGATGAAAAACTGTTTTTT.